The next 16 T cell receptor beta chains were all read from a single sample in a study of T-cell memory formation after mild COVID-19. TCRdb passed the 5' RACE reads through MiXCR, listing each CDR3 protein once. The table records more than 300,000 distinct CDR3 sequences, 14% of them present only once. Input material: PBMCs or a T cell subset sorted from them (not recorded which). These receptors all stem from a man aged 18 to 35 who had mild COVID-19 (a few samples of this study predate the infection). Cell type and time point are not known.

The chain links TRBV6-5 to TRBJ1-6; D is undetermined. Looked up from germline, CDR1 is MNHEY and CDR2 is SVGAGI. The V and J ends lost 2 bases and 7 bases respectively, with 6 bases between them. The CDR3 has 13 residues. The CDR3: CASSYRENSPLHF. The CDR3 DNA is TGTGCCAGCAGTTACAGGGAAAATTCACCCCTCCACTTT.

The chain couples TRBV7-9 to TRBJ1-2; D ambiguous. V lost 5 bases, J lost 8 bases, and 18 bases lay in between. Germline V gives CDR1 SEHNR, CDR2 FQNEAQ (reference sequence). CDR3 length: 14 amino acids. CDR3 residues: CASSIHSTEGGYTF. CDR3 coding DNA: TGTGCCAGCAGCATCCACTCAACAGAGGGAGGCTACACCTTC.

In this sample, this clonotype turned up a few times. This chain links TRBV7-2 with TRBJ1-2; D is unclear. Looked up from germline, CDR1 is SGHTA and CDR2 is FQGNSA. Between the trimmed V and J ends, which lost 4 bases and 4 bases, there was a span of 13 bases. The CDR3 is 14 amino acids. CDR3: CASSSGPASYGYTF. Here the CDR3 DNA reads TGTGCCAGCAGCTCAGGACCGGCCTCCTATGGCTACACCTTC.

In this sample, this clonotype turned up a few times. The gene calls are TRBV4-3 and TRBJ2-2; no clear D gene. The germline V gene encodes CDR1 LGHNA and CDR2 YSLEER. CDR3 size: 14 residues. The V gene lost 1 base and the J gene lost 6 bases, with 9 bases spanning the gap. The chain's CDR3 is CASSQGYGPGELFF. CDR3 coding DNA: TGCGCCAGCAGCCAAGGCTACGGTCCCGGGGAGCTGTTTTTT.

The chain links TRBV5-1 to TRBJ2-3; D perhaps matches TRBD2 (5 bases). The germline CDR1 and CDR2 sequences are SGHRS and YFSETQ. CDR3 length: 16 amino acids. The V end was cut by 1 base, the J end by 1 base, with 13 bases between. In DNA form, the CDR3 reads TGCGCCAGCAGCTTGTTTGGGAGTCGGGGCACAGATACGCAGTATTTT. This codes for CASSLFGSRGTDTQYF.

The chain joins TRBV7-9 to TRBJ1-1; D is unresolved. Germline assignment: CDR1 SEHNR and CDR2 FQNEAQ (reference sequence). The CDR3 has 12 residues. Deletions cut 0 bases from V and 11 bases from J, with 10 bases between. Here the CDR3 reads CASSLAPSSAFF. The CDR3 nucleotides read TGTGCCAGCAGCTTAGCCCCCTCTAGCGCTTTCTTT.

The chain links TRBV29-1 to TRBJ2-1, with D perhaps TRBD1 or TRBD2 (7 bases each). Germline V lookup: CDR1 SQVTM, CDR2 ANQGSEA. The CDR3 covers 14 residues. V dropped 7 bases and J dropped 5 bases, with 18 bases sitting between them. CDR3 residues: CSAGGRGRDNEQFF. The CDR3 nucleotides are TGCAGCGCCGGGGGGAGGGGGCGCGACAATGAGCAGTTCTTC.

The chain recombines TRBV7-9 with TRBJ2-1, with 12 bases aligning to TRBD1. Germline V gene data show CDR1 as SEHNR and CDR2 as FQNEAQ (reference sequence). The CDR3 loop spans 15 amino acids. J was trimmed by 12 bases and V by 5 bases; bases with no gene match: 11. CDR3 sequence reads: CASSPPEGTGGGQFF. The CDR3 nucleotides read TGTGCCAGCAGCCCGCCCGAGGGGACAGGGGGCGGGCAGTTCTTC.

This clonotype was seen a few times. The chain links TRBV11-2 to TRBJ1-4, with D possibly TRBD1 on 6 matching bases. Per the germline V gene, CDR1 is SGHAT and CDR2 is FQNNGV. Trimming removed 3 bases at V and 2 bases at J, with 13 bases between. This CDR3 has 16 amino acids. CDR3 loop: CASSFESGVTNEKLFF. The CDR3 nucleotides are TGTGCCAGCAGCTTTGAGTCAGGGGTGACTAATGAAAAACTGTTTTTT.

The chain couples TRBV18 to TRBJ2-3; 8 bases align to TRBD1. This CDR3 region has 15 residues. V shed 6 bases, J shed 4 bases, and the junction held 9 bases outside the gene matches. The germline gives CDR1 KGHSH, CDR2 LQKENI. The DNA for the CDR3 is TGTGCCAGCTCGTCAGGACAGGGAAGCGCAGATACGCAGTATTTT. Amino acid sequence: CASSSGQGSADTQYF.

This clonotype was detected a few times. The CDR3 coding sequence is TGTGCCAGCAGCTTAGGGGACAGCCACTATAGCAATCAGCCCCAGCATTTT. This codes for CASSLGDSHYSNQPQHF. The V call is TRBV7-9, the J call TRBJ1-5; 7 nucleotides match TRBD1. Germline CDR1 and CDR2: SEHNR and FQNEAQ (reference sequence). The V segment lost 1 base and the J segment 0 bases; nucleotides outside the gene matches: 6. This CDR3 region has 17 residues.

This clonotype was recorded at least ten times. This chain's CDR3 is CSARARDRRRYTF. CDR3 coding DNA: TGCAGTGCCCGAGCCCGGGACCGCCGTCGCTACACCTTC. This chain connects TRBV20-1 to TRBJ1-2, with TRBD1 as a possible D gene (5 bases). The CDR3 extends over 13 amino acids. Germline-derived CDR1 and CDR2 are DFQATT and SNEGSKA (reference sequence). V dropped 6 bases and J dropped 9 bases, with 20 bases sitting between them.

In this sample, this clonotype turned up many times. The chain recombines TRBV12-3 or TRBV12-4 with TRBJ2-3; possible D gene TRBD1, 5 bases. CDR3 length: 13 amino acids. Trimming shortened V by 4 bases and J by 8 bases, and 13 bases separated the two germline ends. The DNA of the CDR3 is TGTGCCAGCAGTTACGACCCAGGGTTTACGCAGTATTTT. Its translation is CASSYDPGFTQYF.

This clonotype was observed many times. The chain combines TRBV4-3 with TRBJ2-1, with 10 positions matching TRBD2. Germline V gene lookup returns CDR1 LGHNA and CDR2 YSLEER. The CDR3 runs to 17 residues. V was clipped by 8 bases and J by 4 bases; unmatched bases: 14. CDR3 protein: CASSLAGATGGYNEQFF. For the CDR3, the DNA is TGCGCCAGCTCCCTAGCGGGGGCCACCGGGGGGTACAATGAGCAGTTCTTC.

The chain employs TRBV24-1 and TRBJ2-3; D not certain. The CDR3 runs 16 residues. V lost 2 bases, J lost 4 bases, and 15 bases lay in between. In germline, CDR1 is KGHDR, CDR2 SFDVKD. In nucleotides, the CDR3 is TGTGCCACCAGTGATTCCCCAGTGGTGGGCCCAGATACGCAGTATTTT. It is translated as CATSDSPVVGPDTQYF.

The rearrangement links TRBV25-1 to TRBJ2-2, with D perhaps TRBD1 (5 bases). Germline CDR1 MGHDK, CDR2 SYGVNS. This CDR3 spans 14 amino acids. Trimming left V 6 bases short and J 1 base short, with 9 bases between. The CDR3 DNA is TGTGCCAGCAGCCAGACAGTGAACACCGGGGAGCTGTTTTTT. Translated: CASSQTVNTGELFF.